Ten or more counts support the clone carrying this T cell receptor beta chain. The V segment lost 5 bases and the J segment 0 bases; nucleotides outside the gene matches: 6. Germline-derived CDR1 and CDR2 are LNHDA and SQIVND (reference sequence). This CDR3 region has 15 residues. These data belong to a study of metastatic and nonmetastatic thyroid tumors. Before thyroid surgery, none of the patients had received any treatment. TCRdb reanalyzed the PCR reads via MiXCR. The sample includes approximately 25,000 clones, roughly 15% of them seen just once. The specimen was blood. This chain connects TRBV19 to TRBJ1-1; 7 bases map to TRBD1. The sequence came from a male donor with papillary thyroid cancer or a benign thyroid nodule (not recorded which). Some clones in this sample may be carry-over from other donors' samples. The CDR3 region is CASSSGQALNTEAFF. The CDR3 DNA reads as TGTGCCAGTAGTTCCGGACAGGCGCTGAACACTGAAGCTTTCTTT.